This T cell receptor (beta chain) was observed in a study of shared clonotypes between healthy human individuals. Study observations and caveats: Relative to their counterparts shared across all four donors, non-shared clonotypes exhibited diminished generation probabilities. Naive CD4 clonotype sharing across a few donors was 4% to 5.5%.

Deep was the level used in running the assay. Profiling relied on immunoSEQ multiplex PCR, and the TCRdb table lists in-frame clones only, not all of them. The table includes some 2,500,000 clones, 80% to 95% detected once. Note on this clone: No antigen is known for it. In the same sample, other DNA sequences code for this CDR3.

Germline CDR1 reads SGHRS; CDR2 reads YFSETQ. Trimming took off 5 bases at V and 4 bases at J, with 13 bases between the two ends. This CDR3 spans 14 amino acids. Input material: naive CD4+ T cells from PBMCs. Documented subset: CD45RA+ positively selected. This rearrangement joins TRBV5-1 to TRBJ1-5; tentatively, D is TRBD1 (5 bases). The source of this sequence is a man younger than 35 in good health. Some clones in this sample may be carry-over from other donors' samples. The CDR3 nucleotides read TGCGCCAGCAGTTCCGGGACGGAGAATCAGCCCCAGCATTTT. Translated, it gives CASSSGTENQPQHF.